Presented here are 22 T cell receptor beta chains from one specimen sequenced in a study of T-cell memory formation after mild COVID-19. TCRdb reanalysed the 5' RACE reads using MiXCR and keeps one entry per CDR3 protein. The table includes 110,000 or so distinct CDR3 sequences, 15% to 20% detected once. Specimen: PBMCs or a T cell subset sorted from them (not recorded which). The source is a man younger than 35 who had mild COVID-19 (a few samples of this study predate the infection). Cell type and time point are not known.

V gene TRBV6-5 combines with J gene TRBJ2-7; D possibly corresponds to TRBD2 (5 bases). The CDR3 has 14 amino acids. The germline gives CDR1 MNHEY, CDR2 SVGAGI. V gave up 8 bases and J gave up 4 bases, with 18 bases separating them. This chain's CDR3 is CASQTLAGAYEQYF. Here the CDR3 DNA reads TGTGCCAGCCAAACTCTGGCGGGCGCATACGAGCAGTACTTC.

This clonotype was seen more than once but under ten times. The chain is built from TRBV12-3 or TRBV12-4 and TRBJ1-4, with 8 bases fitting TRBD1. V gave up 6 bases and J gave up 4 bases; unmatched junction bases: 7. CDR3 length equals 15 residues. The CDR3 is CASSRTGLDNEKLFF. In DNA form, the CDR3 reads TGTGCCAGCAGCAGGACAGGGCTGGATAATGAAAAACTGTTTTTT.

The V call is TRBV20-1, the J call TRBJ2-1; TRBD1 matches 8 bases. V lost 5 bases and J lost 14; bases outside the gene matches: 14. The CDR3 is 13 amino acids. From germline, CDR1 is DFQATT and CDR2 SNEGSKA (reference sequence). In nucleotides, the CDR3 is TGCAGTGCTCCCAAACCACAGACAGGGGAAAAGTTCTTC. Translation: CSAPKPQTGEKFF.

CDR3 nucleotides: TGTGCCATGGGGGGGAGAGTTACAGATACGCAGTATTTT. This gives the protein CAMGGRVTDTQYF. The gene calls are TRBV10-3 and TRBJ2-3; TRBD2 agrees at 7 bases. CDR3 size: 13 residues. With 9 bases clipped from V and 3 bases from J, the junction kept 6 bases outside the gene matches. Looked up from germline, CDR1 is ENHRY and CDR2 is SYGVKD.

The gene calls are TRBV6-5 and TRBJ2-3; D is ambiguous. The CDR3 spans 11 residues. V was cut by 4 bases and J by 8 bases, with 7 bases left in between. Germline loops: CDR1 MNHEY, CDR2 SVGAGI. CDR3 loop: CASSSPGTQYF. CDR3 coding DNA: TGTGCCAGCAGTTCCCCGGGTACGCAGTATTTT.

This clonotype has ten or more counts. This chain uses TRBV7-9 with TRBJ2-1; D is unresolved. This CDR3 spans 18 amino acids. Trimming removed 4 bases at V and 0 bases at J, with 19 bases between. Germline CDR1 is SEHNR and CDR2 is FQNEAQ (reference sequence). CDR3 sequence (DNA): TGTGCCAGCAGCTCGTCTACCCCTCGTCCGAGCTCCTACAATGAGCAGTTCTTC. Translated: CASSSSTPRPSSYNEQFF.

The rearrangement joins TRBV6-1 to TRBJ2-5, with 12 positions matching TRBD2. The germline CDR1 and CDR2 sequences are MNHNS and SASEGT. Losses at the gene ends were 5 bases for V and 3 bases for J; bases not matched to a gene: 4. The CDR3 length is 15 residues. Here the CDR3 DNA reads TGTGCCAGCAGTCGACTAGCGGGGGTGAAAGAGACCCAGTACTTC. Protein product: CASSRLAGVKETQYF.

This clonotype has more than one count but fewer than ten. The rearrangement links TRBV20-1 to TRBJ1-5; unclear D gene. The CDR3 extends over 12 amino acids. Trimming took 3 bases from V and 3 from J, leaving 6 bases between them. Germline-derived CDR1 and CDR2 are DFQATT and SNEGSKA (reference sequence). CDR3 in DNA: TGCAGTGCTAGTAACACCAATCAGCCCCAGCATTTT. Amino acid sequence: CSASNTNQPQHF.

This clonotype was counted only a few times. The chain combines TRBV4-1 with TRBJ1-6; 7 positions agree with TRBD1. Trimming cost V 8 bases and J 9 bases; bases outside gene matches: 13. Germline values: CDR1 MGHRA, CDR2 YSYEKL. This CDR3 contains 15 residues. The CDR3 sequence is CASHGFKGAGSPLHF. The CDR3 coding sequence is TGCGCCAGCCATGGGTTTAAGGGGGCTGGTTCACCCCTCCACTTT.

This clonotype was picked up a small number of times. The chain combines TRBV7-9 with TRBJ1-1; TRBD1 might be the D (5 bases). V was trimmed by 1 base and J by 1 base, leaving 7 bases between them. Germline V gives CDR1 SEHNR, CDR2 FQNEAQ (reference sequence). This CDR3 has 14 residues. The CDR3 bases are TGTGCCAGCAGCTTAGGAGGACAGAACACTGAAGCTTTCTTT. It encodes CASSLGGQNTEAFF. Looking up the rest from reference TRBV7-9 and TRBJ1-1 gives the full variable domain: DTGVSQNPRHKITKRGQNVTFRCDPISEHNRLYWYRQTLGQGPEFLTYFQNEAQLEKSRLLSDRFSAERPKGSFSTLEIQRTEQGDSAMYLCASSLGGQNTEAFFGQGTRLTVV.

This clonotype was seen a few times. The chain employs TRBV3-1 and TRBJ1-2; D is undetermined. CDR1 is LGHDT and CDR2 is YNNKEL in the germline V gene (reference sequence). This CDR3 contains 15 residues. V lost 0 bases, J lost 8 bases, and 16 bases lay in between. Here the CDR3 reads CASSQDWTGTGGYTF. The CDR3 DNA is TGTGCCAGCAGCCAAGATTGGACGGGAACCGGAGGCTACACCTTC. Full variable domain (remainder filled in from reference TRBV3-1 and TRBJ1-2): DTAVSQTPKYLVTQMGNDKSIKCEQNLGHDTMYWYKQDSKKFLKIMFSYNNKELIINETVPNRFSPKSPDKAHLNLHINSLELGDSAVYFCASSQDWTGTGGYTFGSGTRLTVV.

V and J are TRBV5-1 and TRBJ2-7, with D possibly TRBD2 on 6 matching bases. Trimming left V 0 bases short and J 0 bases short, with 10 bases between. The CDR3 contains 15 residues. Germline V gene data show CDR1 as SGHRS and CDR2 as YFSETQ. The CDR3 DNA reads TGCGCCAGCAGCTTGGTGCCCGGGGGCTCCTACGAGCAGTACGTC. Its protein product is CASSLVPGGSYEQYV.

CDR3: CASSFWSRESMGYTF. The CDR3 DNA is TGTGCCAGCAGTTTCTGGTCCAGGGAGTCAATGGGCTACACCTTC. The chain uses TRBV12-3 or TRBV12-4 and TRBJ1-2; D may be TRBD1 (5 bases). Trimming shortened V by 3 bases and J by 8 bases, and 19 bases separated the two germline ends. The CDR3 has 15 amino acids.

The chain has TRBV10-3 and TRBJ2-1, with 15 bases matching TRBD2. The germline V gene encodes CDR1 ENHRY and CDR2 SYGVKD. The CDR3 has 16 residues. Trimming at V came to 2 bases and at J to 7 bases, leaving 3 bases not matched to a gene. The CDR3 sequence is CAISEGLAGGPNEQFF. For the CDR3, the DNA is TGTGCCATCAGTGAGGGACTAGCGGGGGGGCCGAATGAGCAGTTCTTC.

This clonotype appeared a few times. The genes are TRBV12-3 or TRBV12-4 and TRBJ1-2, with 8 bases lining up with TRBD1. With V trimmed by 3 bases and J by 3 bases, 9 bases remained unmatched. The CDR3 sequence is 16 residues long. The CDR3: CASSLPQGRGHYGYTF. CDR3 nucleotide sequence: TGTGCCAGCAGTTTGCCCCAAGGCAGGGGGCACTATGGCTACACCTTC.

This clonotype turned up a few times. The chain has TRBV28 and TRBJ1-2, with D perhaps matching TRBD1 (5 bases). The CDR3 has 13 residues. Trimming took 0 bases from V and 6 from J, leaving 8 bases between them. From germline, CDR1 is MDHEN and CDR2 SYDVKM. CDR3 sequence reads: CASSLWQGDGYTF. The CDR3 DNA sequence: TGTGCCAGCAGTTTATGGCAGGGAGATGGCTACACCTTC.

The chain uses TRBV29-1 and TRBJ1-4; D is undetermined. The CDR3 is 12 amino acids. Germline V gives CDR1 SQVTM, CDR2 ANQGSEA. The CDR3 reads CAARGYNEKLFF. The CDR3, as DNA: TGCGCAGCGCGCGGGTATAATGAAAAACTGTTTTTT.

CDR3 loop: CASSPDASYGYTF. CDR3 in DNA: TGCGCCAGCAGCCCGGACGCTAGCTATGGCTACACCTTC. The chain carries TRBV5-1 and TRBJ1-2; D call uncertain. The germline V gene has CDR1 SGHRS and CDR2 YFSETQ. V was cut by 4 bases and J by 4 bases, with 11 bases left in between. There are 13 residues in the CDR3. The complete variable domain, with remaining parts taken from reference TRBV5-1 and TRBJ1-2, reads KAGVTQTPRYLIKTRGQQVTLSCSPISGHRSVSWYQQTPGQGLQFLFEYFSETQRNKGNFPGRFSGRQFSNSRSEMNVSTLELGDSALYLCASSPDASYGYTFGSGTRLTVV.

V gene TRBV15 combines with J gene TRBJ1-1, with TRBD1 matching over 8 bases. The germline gives CDR1 LNHNV, CDR2 YYDKDF (reference sequence). The CDR3 runs 15 residues. The trim removed 4 bases at V and 0 bases at J, leaving 4 bases unmatched. The CDR3 loop reads CATSTTGVMNTEAFF. CDR3 nucleotide sequence: TGTGCCACCAGCACGACAGGGGTCATGAACACTGAAGCTTTCTTT. Full variable domain (outside the CDR3, taken from reference TRBV15 and TRBJ1-1): DAMVIQNPRYQVTQFGKPVTLSCSQTLNHNVMYWYQQKSSQAPKLLFHYYDKDFNNEADTPDNFQSRRPNTSFCFLDIRSPGLGDTAMYLCATSTTGVMNTEAFFGQGTRLTVV.

The chain uses TRBV12-3 or TRBV12-4 and TRBJ2-7; TRBD1 agrees at 7 bases. This CDR3 contains 14 residues. Losses at the gene ends were 2 bases for V and 6 bases for J; bases not matched to a gene: 7. CDR3 sequence reads: CASSLRGQRGEQYF. As DNA, the CDR3 is TGTGCCAGCAGTTTAAGGGGACAGCGAGGCGAGCAGTACTTC.

The table lists this clonotype with many counts. The chain links TRBV12-3 or TRBV12-4 to TRBJ2-7; TRBD1 is a possible D gene (5 bases). The V and J ends lost 6 bases and 3 bases respectively, with 9 bases between them. The CDR3 consists of 12 residues. The DNA of the CDR3 is TGTGCCAGCAGCTCTCAGGGCTACGAGCAGTACTTC. Its translation: CASSSQGYEQYF.

This clonotype came up a few times. J is TRBJ2-7 and V is TRBV5-1; tentative D call: TRBD2 (5 bases). Germline V gene data show CDR1 as SGHRS and CDR2 as YFSETQ. The CDR3 totals 12 residues. V shed 1 base and J shed 3 bases, with 5 bases lying between them. CDR3 nucleotide sequence: TGCGCCAGCAGCTTGAGCGGCTACGAGCAGTACTTC. Its translation is CASSLSGYEQYF.